This note documents a single T cell receptor (beta chain) sequence. Its target is unknown. These data belong to a study of CD8+ T cells in alopecia areata. Across the study: Tofacitinib therapy took 6 to 18 months; 6 months off drug came after. Study-level findings and limits: The study found that many expanded lesional clones persisted in scalp and blood during tofacitinib. Among patients, TCR sharing was less clear than in mice, a difference possibly due in part to HLA diversity in the patient population.

Sample treatment: oral pan-JAK inhibitor, 5-10 mg twice daily. Isolation of CD4+ and CD8+ T cells from PBMCs was achieved by sorting. Extracted from the samples, RNA was reverse transcribed into cDNA to serve as the sequencing template. Assay used: immunoSEQ multiplex PCR; TCRdb lists only in-frame clones, some missing. The data contain approximately 210,000 clones, 43% of them singletons. The length of the CDR3 is 15 residues. Germline CDR1 is SNHLY and CDR2 is FYNNEI. The V end lost 7 bases, the J end lost 4 bases, and 18 bases lay between the germline ends. The receptor comes from a human donor with alopecia areata. This chain uses TRBV2 with TRBJ2-3; D perhaps matches TRBD2 (6 bases). The source material was CD4+ T cells sorted from blood, sampled between weeks 36 and 40, from a patient treated with tofacitinib. CDR3 sequence (DNA): TGTGCCAGCACCGAACCACGGCGGGGTTCAGATACGCAGTATTTT. Its protein product is CASTEPRRGSDTQYF.